The present TCR beta chain was sequenced within a study of technical replicates of blood from several donors. Measured with immunoSEQ multiplex PCR; TCRdb has only the in-frame clones, and not every one. The table lists roughly 70,000 clones, approximately 89% of them singletons, with about 4.9% in the top ten. The length of the CDR3 is 15 residues. The germline V gene has CDR1 MNHEY and CDR2 SVGAGI. J lost 1 base, V lost 10 bases, and 7 bases had no gene match. The sequence was collected from a human donor in good health. Some clones in this sample may be carry-over from other donors' samples. The J gene is TRBJ2-2, the V gene TRBV6-5; 9 bases are shared with TRBD2. The sample comprised PBMCs. CDR3 DNA: TGTGCCACTAACCCGACTAGCGGGAACACCGGGGAGCTGTTTTTT. The encoded protein is CATNPTSGNTGELFF.